This T cell receptor beta chain stems from a study of cytomegalovirus exposure and HLA in healthy donors (dated by TCRdb to about 2017). Study-wide context: According to an earlier analysis of 587 of the donors, about 180 million T cells yielded over 90 million unique TCR beta sequences and roughly 280 Gb of sequence data. Among the roughly 400 genotyped donors, around 81% belonged to the genetic ancestry cluster associated with self-reported Caucasian donors. Typing coverage varied by locus: about 620-630 donors for A, B, C, DRB1 and DQB1; approximately 500 for DQA1; approximately 570 for DPA1; around 490 for DPB1. In an earlier analysis of roughly 580 of the donors, high-throughput TCR beta sequencing was used to judge whether each TCR beta V gene segment behaved as functional or pseudogenic. An early release covering some 640 HLA-typed donors comprised approximately 290 gigabases of sequencing data and about 90 million unique TCR sequences. Class I and class II HLA loci were covered by the typing at four-digit resolution. About five DR-DQ haplotypes were handled as single units for association and clustering, since linkage in the cohort was strong. The later analysis used no new phenotypic data to find candidate immune exposures, relying instead on TCR beta sequences and their occurrence across donors. Every repertoire in the discovery cohort had been generated on one and the same sequencing platform. The T cell repertoires of several hundred subjects were profiled by immunosequencing and related to cytomegalovirus serostatus. The study combined high-throughput TCR immunosequencing, statistical association of individual TCRs with disease status, and machine learning to predict cytomegalovirus infection status. Among 300 to 450 genotyped donors of the cohort, an average of approximately 230,000 unique TCR beta nucleotide sequences were sequenced per donor, roughly 18% of them non-productive. The study was designed to test whether signatures of past pathogen exposure could be identified by cataloging public T cell receptors. Donor age, sex, ethnicity and CMV serostatus were compiled together with the repertoire data. Genome-wide SNP genotypes for about three fifths of the roughly 700 donors were used in a later genetic analysis, which treated that subset as a discovery cohort. In addition to the first cohort of roughly 700 subjects, a separate validation cohort of approximately 130 different subjects was used. To study patterns of TCR occurrence, a later analysis re-analyzed previously published TCR beta repertoires from around 670 donors and added high-resolution HLA genotyping.

Broader findings and caveats from the paper: Immune exposure information for the cohort was limited to CMV serostatus. In a later analysis, several top co-occurrence clusters were reported to appear linked to parvovirus B19, influenza, CMV and Epstein-Barr virus. V-gene and J-gene trimming of TCR beta chains was associated with a missense DCLRE1C variant in a later genetic analysis, and the association was replicated in an independent cohort. In a later analysis, around 17,000 TCR beta sequences were associated with specific HLA alleles at a false discovery rate of 0.05. A further reported finding was that TCR beta sequences accurately predicted the HLA-A and HLA-B alleles for most subjects in the first cohort. Strong co-occurrence of HLA alleles, especially DR and DQ, made assigning TCR associations to individual alleles difficult. A few of the identified cytomegalovirus-associated TCR beta chains were confirmed in vitro to be specific for cytomegalovirus antigens. According to a later analysis, most CMV-associated TCR beta chains appeared to be HLA-restricted, and the HLA associations seemed to be driven largely by CMV exposure. Because HLA typing was missing for some donors at each locus, association tests included only the typed subset. Because counts were too low, 15 or so rarely observed V segments, including chromosome 9 orphons, were excluded from the earlier analysis of a few hundred of the donors. Cytomegalovirus status was reported to be diagnosed by the classifier with high specificity and sensitivity in both the original and validation cohorts. According to a later genetic analysis, donors in an Asian-associated ancestry cluster had fewer N-insertions in productive TCRs than the roughly 670-donor mean. The authors suggested that the approach could potentially be extended to other disease states and immunological phenotypes. In a later analysis, HLA-associated TCR beta chains were found to be more clonally expanded and to have lower generation probabilities than equally common non-associated chains. Some IMGT-functional V segments, including TRBV6-2 and TRBV6-3, could not be distinguished by the 87-base-pair reads and were therefore excluded. Across donors, most TCR sequences were observed very rarely, whereas some public TCRs were present in many individuals. The cohort was sequenced for TCR beta chains only, and without alpha or paired-chain data the features that could be detected were limited. In a later analysis, TCR association rates were found to vary across HLA loci, with the most associated TCRs seen for DRB1 alleles and the fewest for HLA-C alleles. In an earlier analysis of some 500 of the donors, most TCR beta V segments appeared in productive rearrangements about 87% or about 30% of the time, broadly matching IMGT annotations. Correlated functional status among segregating V segments might be attributable to linkage disequilibrium, but an unknown experimental factor could not be ruled out. The presence/absence analyses assumed that sequencing depth was roughly uniform across donors, and that assumption may not be true. The study gave a list of some 150 TCR beta chains associated with cytomegalovirus. A cluster of highly shared sequence variants was judged likely to represent a technical artifact of the sequencing pipeline.

Measured from the cysteine to the phenylalanine, the CDR3 is 16 residues long. Solely the CDR3 DNA is kept, with 48 bases framed from the first base. According to the germline V gene, CDR1 reads SGHTA and CDR2 reads FQGNSA. The germline ends are 12 bases apart after V is trimmed by 1 base and J by 0 bases. Libraries were prepared through the immunoSEQ multiplex PCR assay. A mixture of 60 forward primers for TCR Vbeta segments and 13 reverse primers for TCR Jbeta segments was used in the multiplex PCR. Amplification of the CDR3 region of rearranged TCR beta genes was performed with a multiplex PCR assay on genomic DNA. The amplified TCR beta libraries were sequenced on the Illumina HiSeq System as 87-base-pair reads. Regarding the original processing steps: Across the 640 or so repertoires, a later analysis counted 80 million or so unique TCR beta chains, some 11 million of which were shared by at least two donors. A nearest-neighbor algorithm error-corrected the raw reads and collapsed the reads into unique sequences, merging closely related sequences to remove PCR and sequencing errors. V, D and J gene segments were assigned by aligning CDR3 sequences to IMGT reference sequences. For a sequence to be retained, a match of at least six nucleotides was required to both a V gene segment and a J gene segment. Rearrangements were classified as productive when the CDR3 lacked stop codons and remained in frame with V and J, and all other rearrangements were classified as non-productive. Following IMGT convention, CDR3 was defined as the stretch from the second conserved V-encoded cysteine up to the conserved J-encoded phenylalanine. Sequences without an unambiguous match to a single V gene segment were excluded from the earlier analysis of about 600 of the donors. In an earlier analysis of around 590 of the donors, a V segment was called functional when productive rearrangements were above 56.7%, and segregating when the standard deviation between donors exceeded 5%. A statistical classification framework was built for diagnosing cytomegalovirus status from the catalog of TCR beta chain sequences. V and J gene assignment, in a later analysis, came from comparing TCR nucleotide sequences with IMGT/GENE-DB human TR gene sequences. A later analysis assigned CDR3 sequences and most-parsimonious VDJ recombination scenarios with the TCRdist pipeline. A later analysis defined each TCR beta chain by its CDR3 amino acid sequence plus V-gene family, and excluded reads lacking a unique V-gene family. A later analysis removed 600 or so highly shared, low-generation-probability nucleotide sequences to deal with suspected cross-contamination and a sequencing artifact. A later analysis calculated a clonal expansion index for each public chain from normalized within-repertoire ranks of inferred template counts. A later analysis computed generation probabilities with a VDJ recombination model fitted to out-of-frame rearrangements, and checked the results against IGoR. Hypergeometric tests were used in a later analysis to score TCR-TCR, TCR-HLA and TCR-CMV co-occurrence, with a repertoire-size bias correction applied to the TCR pairs. To estimate false discovery rates, a later analysis permuted the HLA or CMV assignments 20 times. In a later analysis, co-occurring TCRs were grouped using DBSCAN, with TCRdist sequence similarity added in when clustering inside HLA-allele-positive subsets. For co-occurrence clustering, repertoires with fewer than 30,000 or more than 120,000 public chains were excluded, along with five repertoires with anomalous nucleotide sharing. TCRdb took over this immuneACCESS table, retaining in-frame rearrangements with V and J assigned. Such tables are incomplete; in checked studies, under half of the missing clones stem from an unresolved V gene, and the remainder is unexplained. The V and J calls and the clone size are those of that table, but D and trimming were determined from the DNA. The sample profile shows 150,000 to 200,000 clones; around 80% of them were found once. Under 2.5% of the sample is in the top ten clones.

Notes on this clone: The target of this receptor is not known. Base qualities are not recorded, but no much larger clone differs from it by a single base.

The cohort comprised hundreds of healthy bone marrow donors. All cohort members were sampled while nominally healthy, although unrecorded immune exposures were likely present. The donor tested CMV seropositive, placing the donor among the approximately 290 seropositive members of the cohort. A peripheral blood sample was collected from each donor, and TCR beta sequencing was performed on peripheral blood mononuclear cells. The Qiagen DNeasy Blood Extraction Kit was used to extract genomic DNA from the blood cell samples. The sequence came from a woman in her thirties in good health and CMV-seropositive. The sequence is built from TRBV7-2 and TRBJ1-1, with TRBD1 perhaps the D gene, on 5 matching bases. What was sequenced was PBMCs. The CDR3 amino acid sequence is: CASSLDGAGVNTEAFF. The DNA reads TGTGCCAGCAGCTTAGATGGGGCGGGGGTGAACACTGAAGCTTTCTTT.